This T cell receptor beta chain was obtained from a study of blood T cells in healthy people across ages. The authors ran a second PCR of roughly 6 to 12 cycles using a sample-barcoded 5' primer and a J-beta primer mix. TCRdb ran MiXCR on the 5' RACE reads and lists one entry per CDR3 protein. This sample has more than 1 million distinct CDR3 sequences; over 35% occur once, and the top ten carry over 15%. Each sample yielded at least 5 micrograms of PBMC total RNA. V was trimmed by 4 bases and J by 5 bases, leaving 17 bases between them. CDR1 MNHEY and CDR2 SVGEGT come from the germline V gene. The CDR3 contains 15 residues. There are many counts of this clonotype.

Source material: blood. This clonotype was sampled from a woman aged 60-75 years in good health. The chain carries TRBV6-2 or TRBV6-3 and TRBJ1-2; the D gene is possibly TRBD1 (5 bases). CDR3 sequence reads: CASSLFSSGSYGYTF. Written as DNA, the CDR3 is TGTGCCAGCAGTTTGTTTTCTTCAGGGAGTTATGGCTACACCTTC.